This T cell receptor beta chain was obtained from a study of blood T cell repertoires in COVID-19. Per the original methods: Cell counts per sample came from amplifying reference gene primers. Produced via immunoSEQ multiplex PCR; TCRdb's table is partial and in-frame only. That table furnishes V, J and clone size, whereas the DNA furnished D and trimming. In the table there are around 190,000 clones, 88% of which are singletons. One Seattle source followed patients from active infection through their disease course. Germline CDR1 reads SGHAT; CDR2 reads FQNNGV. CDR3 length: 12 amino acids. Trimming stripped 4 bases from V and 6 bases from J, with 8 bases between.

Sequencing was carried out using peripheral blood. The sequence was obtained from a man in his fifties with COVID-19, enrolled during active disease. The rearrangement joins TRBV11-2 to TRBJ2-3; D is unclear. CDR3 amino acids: CASSSPSDTQYF. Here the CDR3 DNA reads TGTGCCAGCAGCTCCCCCTCGGATACGCAGTATTTT.